A single sample is the source of the 5 T cell receptor beta chains below, sequenced in a study of blood T cell repertoires in COVID-19. Sequencing was performed with immunoSEQ multiplex PCR; in TCRdb, only in-frame clones are kept and a portion is missing. Of around 61,000 clones detected, 75% to 90% appear once; the ten largest clones hold around 40%. The sequenced material came from peripheral blood. The receptors shown here come from a woman aged 60-75 years with COVID-19, enrolled during active disease.

This chain uses TRBV5-1 with TRBJ2-6; 7 bases are a match to TRBD1. Germline V CDR1 and CDR2: SGHRS, YFSETQ. Trimming took 5 bases from V and 1 from J; bases not matched to a gene: 9. The CDR3 contains 17 residues. CDR3 DNA sequence: TGCGCCAGCAGTCCAGGGACAGCCTATTCTGGGGCCAACGTCCTGACTTTC. Protein product: CASSPGTAYSGANVLTF.

The chain employs TRBV7-7 and TRBJ2-2, with a tentative D call TRBD2 (7 bases). Trimming stripped 4 bases from V and 4 bases from J, with 16 bases between. CDR1 is SSHAT, CDR2 FNYEAQ, per germline (reference sequence). This CDR3 has 16 residues. In nucleotides, the CDR3 is TGTGCCAGCAGCTCGCGGTGGGGGGGCGGCACCGGGGAGCTGTTTTTT. Its translation is CASSSRWGGGTGELFF.

The J gene is TRBJ2-3, the V gene TRBV5-1, with D unclear. Germline CDR1 and CDR2: SGHRS and YFSETQ. The CDR3 covers 14 residues. Trimming removed 4 bases from V and 0 bases from J, with 9 bases in between. The CDR3 DNA follows: TGCGCCAGCAGCCCTGACTCGAGCACAGATACGCAGTATTTT. Translated: CASSPDSSTDTQYF. The full variable domain, its missing parts supplied by reference TRBV5-1 and TRBJ2-3, is KAGVTQTPRYLIKTRGQQVTLSCSPISGHRSVSWYQQTPGQGLQFLFEYFSETQRNKGNFPGRFSGRQFSNSRSEMNVSTLELGDSALYLCASSPDSSTDTQYFGPGTRLTVL.

The chain is built from TRBV3-1 (or the pseudogene TRBV3-2) and TRBJ1-6; D gene unclear. The CDR3 loop spans 12 amino acids. V lost 2 bases and J 10 bases, leaving 6 bases between the germline ends. CDR1 and CDR2 from the germline V gene are LGHDT and YNNKEL (reference sequence). CDR3 sequence reads: CASSQWPSPLHF. CDR3 bases: TGTGCCAGCAGCCAATGGCCCTCACCCCTCCACTTT.

This clone was recorded only once. V gene TRBV3-1 (or the pseudogene TRBV3-2) combines with J gene TRBJ1-4; D might be TRBD1 (6 bases). Germline CDR1 and CDR2: LGHDT and YNNKEL (reference sequence). This CDR3 comprises 16 residues. V was trimmed by 0 bases and J by 3 bases, leaving 11 bases between them. Written as DNA, the CDR3 is TGTGCCAGCAGCCAAGACCAGGACAGCCCTAATGAAAAACTGTTTTTT. This codes for CASSQDQDSPNEKLFF.